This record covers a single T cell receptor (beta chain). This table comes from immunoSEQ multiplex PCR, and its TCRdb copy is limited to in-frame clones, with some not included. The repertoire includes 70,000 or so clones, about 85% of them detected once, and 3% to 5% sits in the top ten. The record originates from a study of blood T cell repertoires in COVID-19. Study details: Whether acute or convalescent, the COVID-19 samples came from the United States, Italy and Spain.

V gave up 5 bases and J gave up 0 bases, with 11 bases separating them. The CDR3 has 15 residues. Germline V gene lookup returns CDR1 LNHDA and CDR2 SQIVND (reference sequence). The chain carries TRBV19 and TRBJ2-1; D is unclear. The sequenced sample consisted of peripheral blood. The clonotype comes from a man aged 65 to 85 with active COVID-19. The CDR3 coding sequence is TGTGCCAGTAGTGTGTCCTCGGGCTCCTACAATGAGCAGTTCTTC. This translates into CASSVSSGSYNEQFF.